Listed below are T cell receptor beta chains from one sample, sequenced in a study of T-cell memory formation after mild COVID-19. TCRdb reanalysed the 5' RACE reads using MiXCR and keeps one entry per CDR3 protein. The table shows about 560,000 distinct CDR3 sequences, with 15% to 20% occurring only once. The sample taken for sequencing was PBMCs or a T cell subset sorted from them (not recorded which). The receptors come from an adult woman who had mild COVID-19 (a few samples of this study predate the infection). Cell type and time point are not known. CDR3s include the opening cysteine and the closing phenylalanine or tryptophan. Each record gives: clone size, J gene, D gene, V gene, CDR3 protein, CDR3 DNA. D genes are given only for firm matches. The listing skips clone size in some rows; elsewhere it reads once, few, many or a size class.

size: few
J: TRBJ2-3
D: NA
V: TRBV6-5
CDR3: CASSPPLRGTDTQYF
DNA: TGTGCCAGCAGCCCCCCTTTACGGGGCACAGATACGCAGTATTTT

size: few
J: TRBJ2-3
D: NA
V: TRBV12-3/TRBV12-4
CDR3: CASSLVRGALGTQYF
DNA: TGTGCCAGCAGTTTAGTTCGAGGGGCCCTAGGTACGCAGTATTTT

size: few
J: TRBJ2-3
D: NA
V: TRBV24-1
CDR3: CATSDLQFSDTQYF
DNA: TGTGCCACCAGTGATTTACAATTCTCAGATACGCAGTATTTT

size: NA
J: TRBJ2-7
D: TRBD2
V: TRBV18
CDR3: CASSPPASGRASEQYF
DNA: TGTGCCAGCTCACCACCAGCCAGCGGGAGGGCCAGCGAGCAGTACTTC

size: NA
J: TRBJ1-1
D: NA
V: TRBV13
CDR3: CASSLGGEGRSSTEAFF
DNA: TGTGCCAGCAGCTTAGGGGGGGAAGGGCGCTCGAGCACTGAAGCTTTCTTT

size: NA
J: TRBJ2-1
D: TRBD1
V: TRBV13
CDR3: CASSSQGAYYNEQFF
DNA: TGTGCCAGCAGCTCACAGGGGGCTTACTACAATGAGCAGTTCTTC

size: many
J: TRBJ2-7
D: NA
V: TRBV5-1
CDR3: CASSLDNGSYEQYF
DNA: TGCGCCAGCAGCTTGGACAACGGGTCCTACGAGCAGTACTTC

size: few
J: TRBJ1-1
D: TRBD1
V: TRBV9
CDR3: CASSVADRGLMNTEAFF
DNA: TGTGCCAGCAGCGTAGCGGACAGGGGGCTCATGAACACTGAAGCTTTCTTT

size: NA
J: TRBJ2-3
D: NA
V: TRBV9
CDR3: CASSAPGGARTDTQYF
DNA: TGTGCCAGCAGCGCCCCGGGCGGGGCCCGCACAGATACGCAGTATTTT

size: NA
J: TRBJ2-1
D: NA
V: TRBV19
CDR3: CASSIEGLGGNEQFF
DNA: TGTGCCAGTAGTATAGAGGGCCTGGGAGGTAATGAGCAGTTCTTC